The T cell receptor (beta chain) described here comes from a study of Ad26.COV2.S vaccination and SARS-CoV-2 variants. For the study at large: The donor was enrolled in the Ad26.COV2.S arm of the COV1001 trial. Each vaccinee took Ad26.COV2.S intramuscularly, once or twice 56 days apart. General study results and limits: Post-vaccination spike-specific CD8+ and CD4+ T cell responses reportedly had substantial breadth.

From germline, CDR1 is KGHSH and CDR2 LQKENI. Trimming cost V 6 bases and J 1 base; bases outside gene matches: 3. This CDR3 region has 14 residues. Profiling relied on immunoSEQ multiplex PCR, and the TCRdb table lists in-frame clones only, not all of them. This repertoire shows fewer than 500,000 clones, 90% found once; its top ten account for roughly 4.3%. Concerning this clone itself: The antigen remains unidentified.

Regarding treatment: some 20 received Ad26.COV2.S at low or high dose, single or two shots; several received placebo; per-sample allocation not given. Collection of the samples took place on day 63 after the first injection of vaccine or placebo. The individual, an adult aged 18-55 years, was a donor in Boston. The sample consisted of peripheral blood, taken in a trial of Ad26.COV2.S vaccine versus placebo. This receptor was taken from a person between 18 and 65 years old who received the Ad26.COV2.S COVID-19 vaccine or a placebo. The chain links TRBV18 to TRBJ2-7; 10 bases are a match to TRBD1. CDR3 amino acids: CASSRDRGSYEQYF. CDR3 coding DNA: TGTGCCAGCTCGAGGGACAGGGGATCCTACGAGCAGTACTTC.